This T cell receptor beta chain was identified in a study of CD8 T cells in ankylosing spondylitis. The CDR3 runs 16 residues. Germline assignment: CDR1 MGHRA and CDR2 YSYEKL. Trimming shortened V by 3 bases and J by 0 bases, and 12 bases separated the two germline ends. This clonotype was seen repeatedly, ten times or more. The antigen is unknown. Overall study results and limits: Significant enrichment of disease-linked clones was reportedly seen in matched ankylosing spondylitis synovial fluid. For ankylosing spondylitis blood, a TCR beta motif of 7 or 8 highly homologous variants appeared characteristic.

In TCRdb, the 5' RACE reads were re-called with MiXCR into one record per CDR3 protein. The sample records roughly 700,000 distinct CDR3 sequences, roughly 19% being singletons. The specimen sequenced was blood, either unsorted or a sorted T cell fraction (not recorded which). The chain couples TRBV4-1 to TRBJ1-5; D remains unclear. The receptor's source is a male donor with ankylosing spondylitis. In DNA, the CDR3 is TGCGCCAGCAGCCAGGGCACACTGGATAGCAATCAGCCCCAGCATTTT. The encoded protein is CASSQGTLDSNQPQHF.